The 18 T cell receptor beta chains given below trace back to one sample, sequenced in a study of blood T cell repertoires in COVID-19. The table came from immunoSEQ multiplex PCR; TCRdb's copy has only in-frame clones and leaves some out. The sample carries fewer than 200,000 clones, roughly 80% recorded once. Sequencing was performed on peripheral blood. All receptors derive from a woman aged 65 to 85 with acute or convalescent COVID-19.

The chain employs TRBV19 and TRBJ1-1; possibly TRBD1 for D (6 bases). Trimming took off 5 bases at V and 1 base at J, with 14 bases between the two ends. Germline lookup yields CDR1 LNHDA and CDR2 SQIVND (reference sequence). The CDR3 loop spans 15 amino acids. The CDR3 spells CASSSGLGGNTEAFF. The CDR3 DNA reads TGTGCCAGTAGTTCCGGCCTAGGGGGGAACACTGAAGCTTTCTTT.

There are a few counts of this clone. The chain is built from TRBV7-9 and TRBJ2-7; 8 bases fit TRBD1. In germline, CDR1 is SEHNR, CDR2 FQNEAQ (reference sequence). Germline trimming cut 3 bases from V and 2 bases from J; bases unmatched to any gene: 3. The length of the CDR3 is 14 residues. CDR3 in amino acids: CASSFPGQAYEQYF. The DNA for the CDR3 is TGTGCCAGCAGCTTCCCGGGACAGGCCTACGAGCAGTACTTC. The full variable domain, in which reference TRBV7-9 and TRBJ2-7 provide the parts outside the CDR3, is DTGVSQNPRHKITKRGQNVTFRCDPISEHNRLYWYRQTLGQGPEFLTYFQNEAQLEKSRLLSDRFSAERPKGSFSTLEIQRTEQGDSAMYLCASSFPGQAYEQYFGPGTRLTVT.

V usage is TRBV12-5 and J usage is TRBJ2-1; the D is unclear. V gave up 6 bases and J gave up 6 bases, with 6 bases separating them. Germline V CDR1 and CDR2: LGHNT, FRNRAP. The length of the CDR3 is 11 residues. The chain's CDR3 is CASGTFNEQFF. Here the CDR3 DNA reads TGTGCTAGTGGGACATTCAATGAGCAGTTCTTC.

The table lists this clone with a few counts. J is TRBJ1-1 and V is TRBV7-2; 7 bases align to TRBD1. This CDR3 comprises 13 residues. Germline V CDR1 and CDR2: SGHTA, FQGNSA. Unmatched junction bases numbered 8, after V lost 2 bases and J lost 11 bases. CDR3 DNA: TGTGCCAGCAGCTTAACAGGGGAGTCGGGGGCTTTCTTT. It specifies CASSLTGESGAFF. The variable domain in full, completed from reference TRBV7-2 and TRBJ1-1, reads GAGVSQSPSNKVTEKGKDVELRCDPISGHTALYWYRQSLGQGLEFLIYFQGNSAPDKSGLPSDRFSAERTGGSVSTLTIQRTQQEDSAVYLCASSLTGESGAFFGQGTRLTVV.

This clone appeared a few times. The chain recombines TRBV28 with TRBJ2-2; 12 positions match TRBD2. The CDR3 sequence is 17 residues long. Germline V lookup: CDR1 MDHEN, CDR2 SYDVKM. The ends lost 4 bases at V and 5 bases at J; junction bases unmatched: 8. The CDR3 spells CASSSRLAGVYTGELFF. The CDR3 nucleotides read TGTGCCAGCAGTTCCCGACTAGCGGGAGTTTATACCGGGGAGCTGTTTTTT.

About this clone itself: At the DNA level, this CDR3 is encoded by other sequences in the same sample as well. The V call is TRBV18, the J call TRBJ1-6, with a possible D match to TRBD1 (5 bases). The CDR3 loop spans 14 amino acids. Germline CDR1 reads KGHSH; CDR2 reads LQKENI. V lost 2 bases, J lost 7 bases, and 9 bases lay in between. In DNA form, the CDR3 reads TGTGCCAGCTCACCAGGGGGGAGAAATTCACCCCTCCACTTT. Encoded protein: CASSPGGRNSPLHF.

The rearrangement uses TRBV28 and TRBJ1-2; TRBD1 matches 7 bases. The germline V gene has CDR1 MDHEN and CDR2 SYDVKM. V shed 7 bases, J shed 5 bases, and the junction held 10 bases outside the gene matches. This CDR3 is 14 amino acids long. Here the CDR3 DNA reads TGTGCCAGCACTATAACAGGGGCCGGGTATGGCTACACCTTC. Protein product: CASTITGAGYGYTF.

V usage is TRBV7-2 and J usage is TRBJ1-2; no reliable D call. The V end lost 1 base, the J end lost 4 bases, and 10 bases lay between the germline ends. The CDR3 consists of 14 residues. CDR1 is SGHTA and CDR2 is FQGNSA in the germline V gene. The CDR3, as DNA: TGTGCCAGCAGCTTAGTGGGAGAGCCCTATGGCTACACCTTC. It yields the protein CASSLVGEPYGYTF.

The V gene is TRBV28, the J gene TRBJ2-7; TRBD1 matches 9 bases. The CDR3 runs 14 residues. Germline values: CDR1 MDHEN, CDR2 SYDVKM. J was trimmed by 1 base and V by 8 bases; bases with no gene match: 6. CDR3 bases: TGTGCCAGCGCTTCCGGGACAGGGTCCTACGAGCAGTACTTC. Residues: CASASGTGSYEQYF.

The chain has TRBV15 and TRBJ1-4; D unclear. CDR3 length equals 17 residues. Germline values: CDR1 LNHNV, CDR2 YYDKDF (reference sequence). The V and J ends lost 0 bases and 0 bases respectively, with 11 bases between them. The DNA of the CDR3 is TGTGCCACCAGCAGAGATTATAACGGAGCAACTAATGAAAAACTGTTTTTT. Protein product: CATSRDYNGATNEKLFF. Complete variable domain (other parts from reference TRBV15 and TRBJ1-4): DAMVIQNPRYQVTQFGKPVTLSCSQTLNHNVMYWYQQKSSQAPKLLFHYYDKDFNNEADTPDNFQSRRPNTSFCFLDIRSPGLGDTAMYLCATSRDYNGATNEKLFFGSGTQLSVL.

The gene calls are TRBV5-4 and TRBJ1-1; D is possibly TRBD1 (5 bases). Germline V gene lookup returns CDR1 SGHNT and CDR2 YYREEE (reference sequence). This CDR3 spans 14 amino acids. Trimming left V 4 bases short and J 4 bases short, with 14 bases between. CDR3 sequence reads: CASSPNYDSTEAFF. CDR3 nucleotides: TGTGCCAGCAGCCCCAACTATGACAGCACTGAAGCTTTCTTT.

A few counts support this clone. The chain joins TRBV12-3 or TRBV12-4 to TRBJ2-2, with unresolved D. Trimming shortened V by 6 bases and J by 6 bases, and 11 bases separated the two germline ends. The CDR3 contains 13 residues. The CDR3: CASRQVLSGELFF. The CDR3 DNA is TGTGCCAGCAGGCAGGTTTTGTCCGGGGAGCTGTTTTTT.

J is TRBJ1-6 and V is TRBV2; 9 bases are a match to TRBD1. Germline V gene lookup returns CDR1 SNHLY and CDR2 FYNNEI. The CDR3 has 17 residues. Trimming cost V 6 bases and J 7 bases; bases outside gene matches: 13. This CDR3 reads CASRGAVDRGSNSPLHF. The CDR3 DNA reads as TGTGCCAGCAGAGGAGCCGTGGACAGGGGAAGCAATTCACCCCTCCACTTT. Variable domain in full (rest from reference TRBV2 and TRBJ1-6): EPEVTQTPSHQVTQMGQEVILRCVPISNHLYFYWYRQILGQKVEFLVSFYNNEISEKSEIFDDQFSVERPDGSNFTLKIRSTKLEDSAMYFCASRGAVDRGSNSPLHFGNGTRLTVT.

This rearrangement joins TRBV5-4 to TRBJ1-2; tentatively, D is TRBD1 (5 bases). The CDR3 totals 14 residues. With 4 bases removed from V and 1 base from J, the gap between germline ends came to 11 bases. The germline V gene encodes CDR1 SGHNT and CDR2 YYREEE (reference sequence). The CDR3 DNA reads as TGTGCCAGCAGCATGTTCCAGGGTAACTATGGCTACACCTTC. Encoded protein: CASSMFQGNYGYTF.

The chain uses TRBV7-9 and TRBJ1-5, with 9 positions matching TRBD1. The CDR3 has 14 residues. The trim removed 5 bases at V and 5 bases at J, leaving 4 bases unmatched. CDR1 and CDR2 (germline): SEHNR, FQNEAQ (reference sequence). CDR3 sequence (DNA): TGTGCCAGCAGCACGAGACAGGGGGATCAGCCCCAGCATTTT. Amino acid sequence: CASSTRQGDQPQHF.

In its sample, this clone was seen once. The chain recombines TRBV4-1 with TRBJ1-1; D call uncertain. CDR1 is MGHRA, CDR2 YSYEKL, per germline. This CDR3 is 14 amino acids long. Trimming removed 5 bases from V and 1 base from J, with 11 bases in between. This CDR3 reads CASSVRGRNTEAFF. CDR3 in DNA: TGCGCCAGCAGCGTAAGAGGGAGGAACACTGAAGCTTTCTTT.

The chain employs TRBV7-7 and TRBJ1-1, with a tentative D call TRBD1 (6 bases). V gave up 9 bases and J gave up 3 bases, with 23 bases separating them. In germline, CDR1 is SSHAT, CDR2 FNYEAQ (reference sequence). This CDR3 comprises 16 residues. The CDR3 is CARTGGAGALYTEAFF. Here the CDR3 DNA reads TGTGCCAGAACCGGGGGGGCAGGGGCGTTATACACTGAAGCTTTCTTT.

The chain uses TRBV19 and TRBJ2-2; weak D call: TRBD1 (5 bases). Germline V gene data show CDR1 as LNHDA and CDR2 as SQIVND (reference sequence). V was cut by 9 bases and J by 2 bases, with 13 bases left in between. There are 14 residues in the CDR3. The CDR3 nucleotides are TGTGCCAGCGGAAGGGGCGCTAACACCGGGGAGCTGTTTTTT. Its translation is CASGRGANTGELFF. Complete variable domain (other parts from reference TRBV19 and TRBJ2-2): DGGITQSPKYLFRKEGQNVTLSCEQNLNHDAMYWYRQDPGQGLRLIYYSQIVNDFQKGDIAEGYSVSREKKESFPLTVTSAQKNPTAFYLCASGRGANTGELFFGEGSRLTVL.